This entry describes one T cell receptor (beta chain). Its antigen is not identified. The sample originates from a study of T-cell memory formation after mild COVID-19. Study-level points and caveats: Some SARS-CoV-2-responding clones were already detected in memory before infection. CD4+ contracting clones were mainly CM and EM; CD8+ ones, EMRA. Contracting clones from day 15 to 85 showed balanced CD4/CD8; later expanders favored CD4+.

The CDR3 totals 14 residues. The ends were cut back, 2 bases at V and 1 base at J, with 8 bases in the middle. Germline values: CDR1 KGHSH, CDR2 LQKENI. The 5'RACE method, run with constant-segment primers, produced TCR alpha and TCR beta cDNA libraries (carrying sample barcodes and UMIs). TCRdb reanalysed the 5' RACE reads using MiXCR and keeps one entry per CDR3 protein. This table holds about 560,000 distinct CDR3 sequences, about 18% found once. This TCR derives from an adult woman who had mild COVID-19 (a few samples of this study predate the infection). Cell type and time point are not known. The gene calls are TRBV18 and TRBJ1-1; D is unclear. The sequenced sample consisted of PBMCs or a T cell subset sorted from them (not recorded which). CDR3 nucleotide sequence: TGTGCCAGCTCACCAGGACCCGCGAACACTGAAGCTTTCTTT. Translating gives CASSPGPANTEAFF.